This T cell receptor (beta chain) was identified in a study of cytomegalovirus exposure and HLA in healthy donors. General study points: Three CMV-associated chains were confirmed in vitro to be specific for CMV antigens. Accurate HLA-A and HLA-B prediction from TCR beta sequences was reported for most subjects. Presence/absence analyses assumed roughly uniform sequencing depth across donors.

The CDR3 consists of 15 residues. The V gene lost 3 bases and the J gene lost 8 bases, with 21 bases spanning the gap. Germline CDR1 and CDR2: SGHRS and YFSETQ. In the case of this clone: What it binds is not known.

Nominally healthy donors provided the samples, though records likely missed some immune exposures. Both 60 Vbeta primers and 13 Jbeta primers went into the PCR. Clones were sequenced by immunoSEQ multiplex PCR, and TCRdb holds only the in-frame ones, with some missing. The table lists 150,000 to 200,000 clones, about 80% of them singletons. The source material was PBMCs. The V and J genes are TRBV5-1 and TRBJ2-7; D is undetermined. The origin of this receptor is a woman in her twenties or thirties in good health and CMV-seropositive. CDR3 sequence: CASSSSGLVQNKQYF. Here the CDR3 DNA reads TGCGCCAGCAGCTCCTCAGGATTGGTGCAGAACAAGCAGTACTTC.